This T cell receptor (beta chain) originates from a study of blood T cell repertoires in COVID-19. Participants were aged about 18 to 89 years, lived in roughly 23 US areas, and enrolled virtually. Membership in each cohort depended on participant-reported clinical history. Sequencing was performed with immunoSEQ multiplex PCR; in TCRdb, only in-frame clones are kept and a portion is missing. The sample records 200,000 to 250,000 clones, about 84% being singletons. Germline V gene lookup returns CDR1 SNHLY and CDR2 FYNNEI. This CDR3 has 12 amino acids. With 7 bases removed from V and 5 bases from J, the gap between germline ends came to 11 bases.

Sequenced: PBMCs or T cells enriched from blood (not recorded which). The clonotype comes from a man aged 25-45 years with acute COVID-19. This sequence joins TRBV2 and TRBJ1-2; D gene unclear. The CDR3 DNA follows: TGTGCCAGCACAGGTTTAGAGTATGGCTACACCTTC. It yields the protein CASTGLEYGYTF.